The TCR beta chain described here comes from a study of blood T cell repertoires in COVID-19. Study-wide background: Sites in the United States, Italy and Spain provided acute and convalescent COVID-19 samples.

The length of the CDR3 is 14 residues. Germline lookup yields CDR1 SGHVS and CDR2 FNYEAQ. J was trimmed by 4 bases and V by 10 bases; bases with no gene match: 7. Living in 20 to 30 US areas, the participants were between roughly 18 and 90 years of age. In the authors' workflow: Cell counts per sample came from amplifying reference gene primers. Repertoires were generated with immunoSEQ multiplex PCR, while TCRdb's copy carries only in-frame clones and drops some. V and J calls and clone size are copied from that table; D and trimming were computed from the DNA. Here the sample spans 300,000 to 450,000 clones, 88% being singletons.

Sequenced: PBMCs or T cells enriched from blood (not recorded which). The V gene is TRBV7-6, the J gene TRBJ1-5, with 10 bases identical to TRBD1. This clonotype was sampled from a woman in her 30s who had been exposed to COVID-19. The CDR3 is CATQDRGRNQPQHF. In DNA, the CDR3 is TGTGCCACGCAAGACAGGGGGCGGAATCAGCCCCAGCATTTT.